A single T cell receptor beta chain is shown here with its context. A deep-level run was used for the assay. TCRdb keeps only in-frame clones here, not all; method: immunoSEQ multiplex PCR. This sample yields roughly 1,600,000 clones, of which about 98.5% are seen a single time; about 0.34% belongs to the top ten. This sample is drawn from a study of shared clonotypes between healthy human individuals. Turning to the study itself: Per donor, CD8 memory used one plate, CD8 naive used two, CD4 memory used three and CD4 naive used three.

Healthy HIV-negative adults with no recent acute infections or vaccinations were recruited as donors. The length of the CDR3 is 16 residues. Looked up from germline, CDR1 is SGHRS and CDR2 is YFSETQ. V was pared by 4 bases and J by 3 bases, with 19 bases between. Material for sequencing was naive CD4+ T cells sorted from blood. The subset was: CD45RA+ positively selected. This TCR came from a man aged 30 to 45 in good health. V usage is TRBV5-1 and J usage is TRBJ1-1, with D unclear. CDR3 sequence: CASSPHGDDGYTEAFF. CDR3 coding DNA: TGCGCCAGCAGCCCCCACGGGGATGATGGGTACACTGAAGCTTTCTTT.